Here is one T cell receptor beta chain with its context. In the study's own analysis: From reference gene primer amplification, estimates of nucleated cell counts were derived. TCRdb's copy holds only in-frame clones and misses some; the assay was immunoSEQ multiplex PCR. V, J and clone size are those of that table, while D and trimming were read from the DNA. The sample has 25,000 to 30,000 clones; roughly 90% are singletons. The V and J ends lost 4 bases and 3 bases, in that order; junction bases with no gene match: 5. CDR1 is MNHEY, CDR2 SMNVEV, per germline (reference sequence). The CDR3 sequence is 15 residues long. This specimen belongs to a study of blood T cell repertoires in COVID-19. About the study: PBMCs, B-cell-depleted T cells, or T cells provided the cDNA or gDNA that made up the material.

Sample: peripheral blood. The sequence was obtained from a human donor in a cohort sampled during active COVID-19. This chain uses TRBV27 with TRBJ2-2; 7 nucleotides line up with TRBD2. In DNA form, the CDR3 reads TGTGCCAGCAGTTACTGGGCGGGGGACACCGGGGAGCTGTTTTTT. As protein: CASSYWAGDTGELFF.